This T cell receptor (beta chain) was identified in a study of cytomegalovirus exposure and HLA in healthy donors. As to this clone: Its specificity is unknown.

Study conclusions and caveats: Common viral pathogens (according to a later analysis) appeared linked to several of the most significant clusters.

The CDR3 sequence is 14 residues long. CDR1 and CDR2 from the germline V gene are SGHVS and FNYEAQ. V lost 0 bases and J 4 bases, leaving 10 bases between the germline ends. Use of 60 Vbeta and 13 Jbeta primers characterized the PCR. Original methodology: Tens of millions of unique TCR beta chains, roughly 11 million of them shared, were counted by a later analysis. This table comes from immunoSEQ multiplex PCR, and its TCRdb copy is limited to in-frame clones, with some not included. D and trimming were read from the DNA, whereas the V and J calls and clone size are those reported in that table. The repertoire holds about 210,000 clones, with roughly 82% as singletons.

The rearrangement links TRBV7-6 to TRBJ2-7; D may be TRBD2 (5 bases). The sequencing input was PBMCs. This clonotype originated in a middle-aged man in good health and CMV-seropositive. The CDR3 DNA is TGTGCCAGCAGCTTAGCAATGGAGGAATACGAGCAGTACTTC. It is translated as CASSLAMEEYEQYF.